These 8 T cell receptor beta chains originate from one sample sequenced in a study of T cell responses to AZD1222 COVID-19 vaccine. TCRdb's copy holds only in-frame clones and misses some; the assay was immunoSEQ multiplex PCR. Of just over 80,000 clones in the sample, just under 90% were seen once. The specimen was peripheral blood, collected on day 0 of AZD1222 vaccination. Every receptor here comes from an adult in good health.

This clone was found a few times. The chain joins TRBV19 to TRBJ1-2; TRBD1 matches 7 bases. The CDR3 consists of 14 residues. With V trimmed by 6 bases and J by 8 bases, 12 bases remained unmatched. The germline CDR1 and CDR2 sequences are LNHDA and SQIVND (reference sequence). The CDR3 bases are TGTGCCAGTAGAAACCAGGGGGAAGAGAGAGGCTACACCTTC. Its protein product is CASRNQGEERGYTF.

The chain couples TRBV20-1 to TRBJ2-7; D may be TRBD2 (6 bases). This CDR3 has 11 residues. CDR1 DFQATT and CDR2 SNEGSKA come from the germline V gene (reference sequence). V lost 5 bases, J lost 12 bases, and 17 bases lay in between. The CDR3 here is CSAARRGIMYF. CDR3 coding DNA: TGCAGTGCTGCCAGACGGGGGATTATGTACTTC.

This clone has just a few counts. The V gene is TRBV6-2 or TRBV6-3, the J gene TRBJ1-4; D perhaps matches TRBD1 (6 bases). V lost 1 base and J 8 bases, leaving 23 bases between the germline ends. The CDR3 length is 18 residues. Germline loops: CDR1 MNHEY, CDR2 SVGEGT. The CDR3 sequence is CASSYFRGAVGGDEKLFF. In DNA, the CDR3 is TGTGCCAGCAGTTACTTTCGGGGGGCAGTAGGAGGAGACGAAAAACTGTTTTTT.

This chain connects TRBV3-1 (or the pseudogene TRBV3-2) to TRBJ2-1; D remains ambiguous. Trimming took off 4 bases at V and 0 bases at J, with 13 bases between the two ends. In germline, CDR1 is LGHDT, CDR2 YNNKEL (reference sequence). The CDR3 has 16 residues. Here the CDR3 DNA reads TGTGCCAGCAGCCGTCCGGTCCAAAGCTCCTACAATGAGCAGTTCTTC. It encodes CASSRPVQSSYNEQFF.

The chain carries TRBV14 and TRBJ2-5, with TRBD1 matching 10 bases. The CDR3 is 18 amino acids. The V segment lost 0 bases and the J segment 3 bases; nucleotides outside the gene matches: 10. Looked up from germline, CDR1 is SGHDN and CDR2 is FVKESK. The CDR3 reads CASSQDNWRDRGKETQYF. CDR3 nucleotide sequence: TGTGCCAGCAGCCAAGATAATTGGAGGGACAGGGGAAAAGAGACCCAGTACTTC.

J is TRBJ1-5 and V is TRBV12-5, with D perhaps TRBD1 (6 bases). V lost 9 bases, J lost 9 bases, and 21 bases lay in between. The CDR3 covers 14 residues. Germline CDR1 is LGHNT and CDR2 is FRNRAP. The DNA for the CDR3 is TGTGCTAGCCGGGACACAAAAAGGGAGGGGCCCCAGCATTTT. The encoded protein is CASRDTKREGPQHF.

This chain links TRBV6-5 with TRBJ2-5; 7 bases fit TRBD1. Trimming cost V 2 bases and J 2 bases; bases outside gene matches: 2. Germline V lookup: CDR1 MNHEY, CDR2 SVGAGI. CDR3 length equals 14 residues. CDR3 coding DNA: TGTGCCAGCAGTTACGACAGGGTTCAAGAGACCCAGTACTTC. Amino acids: CASSYDRVQETQYF.

This chain connects TRBV4-2 to TRBJ1-6; TRBD1 matches at 8 bases. J lost 5 bases, V lost 1 base, and 10 bases had no gene match. This CDR3 region has 18 residues. Per germline, CDR1 LGHNA and CDR2 YNFKEQ. For the CDR3, the DNA is TGTGCCAGCAGCCAAGTCCCCCCCCAGGGGGCGGATAATTCACCCCTCCACTTT. It is translated as CASSQVPPQGADNSPLHF.